The subject of this entry is one TCR beta chain. Trimming took 6 bases from V and 3 from J, leaving 9 bases between them. The CDR3 sequence is 12 residues long. CDR1 and CDR2 from the germline V gene are LNHDA and SQIVND (reference sequence). The data are from a study of blood T cell repertoires in COVID-19. Study context: Samples representing acute and convalescent COVID-19 were sourced from the United States, Italy and Spain.

The protocol was immunoSEQ multiplex PCR, while the TCRdb copy is restricted to in-frame clones and leaves out a portion. The table records some 390,000 clones, about 87% of them present only once. This TCR was sampled from a woman aged 60-75 years with COVID-19, enrolled during active disease. The chain couples TRBV19 to TRBJ2-7; D is perhaps TRBD2 (6 bases). Sequenced input: peripheral blood. This CDR3 is CASSGGFYEQYF. The CDR3 nucleotides read TGTGCCAGTAGCGGGGGATTCTACGAGCAGTACTTC.